This section outlines one T cell receptor beta chain sequence together with its context. The specificity of this receptor is unknown. No base quality values were provided; no much bigger clone lies one nucleotide off. PBMCs were isolated by Ficoll-Paque density gradient centrifugation. Sequenced on an Illumina NovaSeq 6000. cDNA libraries for TCRalpha and TCRbeta were prepared by 5'RACE using constant-segment primers, with sample barcodes and unique molecular identifiers added. Trizol reagent was used to extract RNA from every sample. Libraries were amplified in two PCR steps, with a second sample barcode and Illumina TruSeq adapters added in the second step. Libraries were sequenced on an Illumina NovaSeq with 2 x 150 bp paired-end reads. The paper's data handling went like this. Demultiplexing of reads and collapsing into UMI-guided consensus sequences were performed with migec v1.2.7. Using mixcr v2.1.11, UMI consensuses were aligned to TRA and TRB V and J templates and then assembled into clonotypes. A clonotype was counted as expanded or contracted only if both edgeR and NoisET called the change significant, with noise models trained on biological replicates. edgeR calls used a false discovery rate-adjusted p below 0.01 and a log2 fold-change threshold of 1. As an exploratory analysis of dynamics, max-normalized trajectories of the 1000 most abundant clonotypes were examined by PCA with hierarchical clustering. Each responding clone was given a CD4 or CD8 phenotype based on the CD4+ and CD8+ repertoires, which had been sequenced separately. TCRdb trimmed the raw reads at Q25, called clones with MiXCR and kept productive beta chains. Identical CDR3 proteins give one entry, which carries the most common genes and DNA. TCRdb, not the authors, supplied the V and J calls. Across this sample there are fewer than 200,000 distinct CDR3 sequences, with 10% to 15% seen only once. 2.5% to 3.5% of the sample rests with the top ten.

This entry is derived from a study of T-cell memory formation after mild COVID-19 (dated by TCRdb to the early 2020s). Some background on the complete study: Most TCR sequence clusters were specific to one of the two donors. In two donors, T-cell clones that expanded and contracted after mild COVID-19 were tracked by sequencing TCRalpha and TCRbeta repertoires over time. The cohort was made up of two young adult volunteers, one female and one male, who were previously healthy.

Per the germline V gene (reference sequence), MNHEY is the CDR1 and SMNVEV is the CDR2. Taken from cysteine to phenylalanine, the CDR3 has 15 residues. Only the CDR3 region is kept as DNA, spanning 45 bases read in frame from base 1. V and J are truncated by 1 base and 3 bases respectively, leaving an intervening sequence of 13 bases. The full study reports these points: SARS-CoV-2 specificity of the second-wave clones peaking on day 37 was not confirmed. Clones contracting from day 15 to 85 had balanced CD4/CD8 phenotypes, while a second wave expanding from day 15 to 37 was biased towards CD4+. The study covered only a couple of mild cases, and larger cohorts including severe cases with pre-infection samples were considered necessary. The detection of some responding clones in pre-infection memory suggests that pre-existing cross-reactive memory T cells joined the SARS-CoV-2 response. Contracting CD4+ clones appeared mostly in the CM and EM memory subsets, whereas CD8+ clones were enriched in EMRA.

Recombination connected TRBV27 to TRBJ2-7; TRBD1 is perhaps the D gene, given 6 matching bases. The sample comprised PBMCs or a T cell subset sorted from them (not recorded which). The receptor was derived from a man between 18 and 29 years old who had mild COVID-19 (a few samples of this study predate the infection). The sample titles of this study are shuffled in the database, so cell type and time point are left out; the donor was told from shared clones. The CDR3 region reads CASSLWGPSDYEQYF. The bases are TGTGCCAGCAGTTTATGGGGGCCATCAGACTACGAGCAGTACTTC.